This T cell receptor (beta chain) was found in a study of blood T cell repertoires in COVID-19. Study overall: Specimens from acute and convalescent COVID-19 originated in the United States, Italy and Spain. Sources were T cells, B-cell-depleted T cells, or PBMCs; the material itself was cDNA or gDNA.

Authors' analysis steps: Amplification of reference gene primers provided the estimated nucleated cell counts. Method: immunoSEQ multiplex PCR; TCRdb's copy keeps in-frame clones and lacks some. The DNA was the basis for D and trimming; V, J and clone size are from that table. Here the sample spans some 150,000 clones, approximately 80% being singletons. The sequenced sample consisted of peripheral blood. This receptor was obtained from a woman between 45 and 60 years old with acute or convalescent COVID-19.

CDR3 sequence (DNA): TGTGCCACCACGAAACTGAGTCCCCGGGAAACGGACGGGGAGCTGTTTTTT. Its translation: CATTKLSPRETDGELFF. V usage is TRBV19 and J usage is TRBJ2-2; weak D call: TRBD2 (5 bases). This CDR3 is 17 amino acids long. The germline gives CDR1 LNHDA, CDR2 SQIVND (reference sequence). The V and J ends lost 10 bases and 7 bases respectively, with 28 bases between them.